The 27 T cell receptor beta chains below were found in one sample sequenced in a study of blood T cell repertoires in COVID-19. Assay: immunoSEQ multiplex PCR; the TCRdb copy retains only in-frame clones and omits some. Altogether approximately 210,000 clones are present, under 85% being singletons, with the ten largest covering over 6%. Sequencing was performed on peripheral blood. Source of these receptors: an elderly woman with COVID-19, enrolled during active disease.

The V and J genes are TRBV6-1 and TRBJ1-2, with D uncertain. The CDR3 has 13 residues. CDR1 is MNHNS, CDR2 SASEGT, per germline. V shed 1 base and J shed 6 bases, with 9 bases lying between them. The DNA of the CDR3 is TGTGCCAGCAGTGAAGGCGGAGAGGATGGCTACACCTTC. Translation gives CASSEGGEDGYTF.

This chain connects TRBV3-1 (or the pseudogene TRBV3-2) to TRBJ1-3, with D hard to call. The CDR3 runs to 14 residues. The germline V gene encodes CDR1 LGHDT and CDR2 YNNKEL (reference sequence). Deletions cut 1 base from V and 0 bases from J, with 4 bases between. CDR3 sequence (DNA): TGTGCCAGCAGCCAAGCAGTCTCTGGAAACACCATATATTTT. Its translation: CASSQAVSGNTIYF.

The genes are TRBV18 and TRBJ1-5, with 9 positions matching TRBD1. The germline V gene has CDR1 KGHSH and CDR2 LQKENI. V trimming: 2 bases; J trimming: 3 bases; junction bases outside the gene matches: 5. The CDR3 covers 16 residues. The CDR3 region has the DNA TGTGCCAGCTCACCATCAGGGACAGGGAACAATCAGCCCCAGCATTTT. This codes for CASSPSGTGNNQPQHF.

The V call is TRBV6-5, the J call TRBJ1-5; D uncertain. The germline V gene encodes CDR1 MNHEY and CDR2 SVGAGI. The CDR3 is 13 residues long. V gave up 5 bases and J gave up 2 bases, with 7 bases separating them. CDR3 nucleotides: TGTGCCAGCAGTCCTGCGGGCAATCAGCCCCAGCATTTT. It specifies CASSPAGNQPQHF.

With regard to this clone: At one boundary the junction diverges from the germline segment, which might be a read error. The V and J genes are TRBV5-6 and TRBJ1-2; a possible D gene is TRBD1 (5 bases). Germline V gives CDR1 SGHDT, CDR2 YYEEEE. This CDR3 contains 12 residues. The CDR3 protein is CASTLTVGGYTF. The CDR3 DNA follows: TGTGCCAGCACCTTGACAGTAGGTGGCTACACCTTC.

V gene TRBV5-1 combines with J gene TRBJ1-2, with 7 bases that match TRBD1. In germline, CDR1 is SGHRS, CDR2 YFSETQ. The CDR3 runs to 14 residues. The trim removed 2 bases at V and 6 bases at J, leaving 7 bases unmatched. CDR3 region: CASSFLTGADGYTF. The CDR3 region has the DNA TGCGCCAGCAGCTTTTTAACAGGGGCGGATGGCTACACCTTC.

V gene TRBV21-1 combines with J gene TRBJ2-2; the table's D call, TRBD1, was not checked against the DNA. TRBV21-1 is a documented pseudogene. CDR3 size: 18 residues. CDR3 nucleotides: TGTGCCAGCAGCAAAGTCCCCGGGACAGGGGCGAACACCGGGGAGCTGTTTTTT. Protein sequence: CASSKVPGTGANTGELFF.

This chain links TRBV3-1 (or the pseudogene TRBV3-2) with TRBJ2-1; D not certain. The CDR3 spans 12 residues. Germline loops: CDR1 LGHDT, CDR2 YNNKEL (reference sequence). Trimming took 1 base from V and 9 from J, leaving 7 bases between them. The CDR3 bases are TGTGCCAGCAGCCAAGTTGTTAGTGAGCAGTTCTTC. Protein sequence: CASSQVVSEQFF.

CDR3 DNA sequence: TGTGCCAGCAGCCAAACTAGTGGAGGACCCTACGAGCAGTACTTC. Its translation: CASSQTSGGPYEQYF. The rearrangement uses TRBV7-2 and TRBJ2-7; D is perhaps TRBD2 (5 bases). CDR1 is SGHTA, CDR2 FQGNSA, per germline. CDR3 length equals 15 residues. Trimming removed 5 bases at V and 2 bases at J, with 16 bases between. Variable domain in full (rest from reference TRBV7-2 and TRBJ2-7): GAGVSQSPSNKVTEKGKDVELRCDPISGHTALYWYRQSLGQGLEFLIYFQGNSAPDKSGLPSDRFSAERTGGSVSTLTIQRTQQEDSAVYLCASSQTSGGPYEQYFGPGTRLTVT.

The chain links TRBV5-1 to TRBJ1-6; D is possibly TRBD1 (6 bases). V lost 5 bases, J lost 10 bases, and 13 bases lay in between. The CDR3 is 13 residues long. Germline loops: CDR1 SGHRS, CDR2 YFSETQ. This chain's CDR3 is CASREGGRSPLHF. CDR3 nucleotide sequence: TGCGCCAGCAGAGAAGGGGGTCGCTCACCCCTCCACTTT.

The rearrangement links TRBV10-3 to TRBJ2-7, with 10 bases matching TRBD2. The trim removed 3 bases at V and 5 bases at J, leaving 7 bases unmatched. The CDR3 has 15 amino acids. Germline V gives CDR1 ENHRY, CDR2 SYGVKD. The CDR3 DNA is TGTGCCATCAGTGATAGCGGGAGGTCCGTGGACGAGCAGTACTTC. It yields the protein CAISDSGRSVDEQYF.

This sequence joins TRBV19 and TRBJ1-5, with 11 bases that match TRBD1. Trimming at V came to 5 bases and at J to 0 bases, leaving 12 bases not matched to a gene. The CDR3 sequence is 19 residues long. The germline CDR1 and CDR2 sequences are LNHDA and SQIVND (reference sequence). For the CDR3, the DNA is TGTGCCAGTAGTGGGATTGCCGGGACAGGGGGATTTAGCAATCAGCCCCAGCATTTT. It specifies CASSGIAGTGGFSNQPQHF.

The rearrangement links TRBV18 to TRBJ2-6; D is perhaps TRBD1 (5 bases). Germline V gene lookup returns CDR1 KGHSH and CDR2 LQKENI. This CDR3 has 14 residues. V was cut by 3 bases and J by 10 bases, with 13 bases left in between. The CDR3 coding sequence is TGTGCCAGCTCACCTCTAAGGGGTGGGAACGTCCTGACTTTC. Residues: CASSPLRGGNVLTF.

The chain has TRBV27 and TRBJ1-2; TRBD1 is a possible D gene (5 bases). Germline V gives CDR1 MNHEY, CDR2 SMNVEV (reference sequence). This CDR3 spans 13 amino acids. Trimming removed 2 bases at V and 3 bases at J, with 7 bases between. The CDR3 spells CASSLRGYYGYTF. In DNA form, the CDR3 reads TGTGCCAGCAGTTTACGGGGGTACTATGGCTACACCTTC.

The CDR3 reads CASSYSGGQETQYF. The CDR3 DNA is TGTGCCAGCAGCTACAGCGGGGGGCAAGAGACCCAGTACTTC. V gene TRBV7-2 combines with J gene TRBJ2-5; 9 nucleotides line up with TRBD2. The V and J ends lost 4 bases and 2 bases, in that order; junction bases with no gene match: 2. Looked up from germline, CDR1 is SGHTA and CDR2 is FQGNSA. The CDR3 runs 14 residues.

V gene TRBV15 combines with J gene TRBJ2-5; possible D gene TRBD2, 6 bases. V lost 3 bases and J 3 bases, leaving 11 bases between the germline ends. CDR1 is LNHNV, CDR2 YYDKDF, per germline (reference sequence). The CDR3 has 14 residues. The CDR3 sequence is CATSRFTGEETQYF. The CDR3 DNA reads as TGTGCCACCAGCAGGTTCACGGGAGAAGAGACCCAGTACTTC.

The chain links TRBV9 to TRBJ2-1; possible D gene TRBD2, 6 bases. Germline CDR1 and CDR2: SGDLS and YYNGEE. This CDR3 is built from 12 residues. V dropped 4 bases and J dropped 10 bases, with 12 bases sitting between them. CDR3 coding DNA: TGTGCCAGCAGCTTGGGGACTGAAGAGCAGTTCTTC. It yields the protein CASSLGTEEQFF.

This clone has more than one count but fewer than ten. The genes are TRBV5-1 and TRBJ2-1, with D unresolved. CDR1 SGHRS and CDR2 YFSETQ come from the germline V gene. Between the trimmed V and J ends, which lost 5 bases and 0 bases, there was a span of 9 bases. This CDR3 has 14 residues. CDR3 protein: CASRSASSYNEQFF. The CDR3 region has the DNA TGCGCCAGCAGGTCGGCTAGCTCCTACAATGAGCAGTTCTTC.

The V gene is TRBV14, the J gene TRBJ2-1; TRBD2 matches at 12 bases. This CDR3 has 13 residues. Trimming took 4 bases from V and 11 from J; bases not matched to a gene: 3. The germline V gene encodes CDR1 SGHDN and CDR2 FVKESK. DNA of the CDR3: TGTGCCAGCAGCCCGGGACTAGCGGGCCAGCAGTTCTTC. This codes for CASSPGLAGQQFF.

The rearrangement uses TRBV28 and TRBJ1-5; perhaps TRBD1 as D (5 bases). The V and J ends lost 5 bases and 0 bases respectively, with 11 bases between them. The CDR3 loop spans 15 amino acids. CDR1 MDHEN and CDR2 SYDVKM come from the germline V gene. Here the CDR3 DNA reads TGTGCCAGCAGTGGAGGGGCATATAGCAATCAGCCCCAGCATTTT. Translating it yields CASSGGAYSNQPQHF. The entire variable domain, with the rest obtained from reference TRBV28 and TRBJ1-5, is as follows: DVKVTQSSRYLVKRTGEKVFLECVQDMDHENMFWYRQDPGLGLRLIYFSYDVKMKEKGDIPEGYSVSREKKERFSLILESASTNQTSMYLCASSGGAYSNQPQHFGDGTRLSIL.

The genes are TRBV6-5 and TRBJ2-2, with D unresolved. Germline lookup yields CDR1 MNHEY and CDR2 SVGAGI. Trimming shortened V by 4 bases and J by 3 bases, and 9 bases separated the two germline ends. The CDR3 extends over 14 amino acids. The CDR3 loop is CASSSRTYTGELFF. The CDR3 coding sequence is TGTGCCAGCAGTTCCCGTACTTACACCGGGGAGCTGTTTTTT.

V and J are TRBV2 and TRBJ2-2, with a tentative D call TRBD1 (6 bases). Germline CDR1 SNHLY, CDR2 FYNNEI. Deletions cut 7 bases from V and 8 bases from J, with 14 bases between. The CDR3 runs to 13 residues. CDR3 in amino acids: CASTSDTGGELFF. The CDR3 coding sequence is TGTGCCAGCACCTCGGACACAGGGGGGGAGCTGTTTTTT.

This chain connects TRBV6-5 to TRBJ2-2; 8 nucleotides align to TRBD1. J gave up 6 bases and V 6 bases, and 6 bases lay outside the gene matches. The CDR3 sequence is 14 residues long. CDR1 and CDR2 (germline): MNHEY, SVGAGI. The CDR3 coding sequence is TGTGCCAGCAGGACAGGGGTGGTGGCCGGGGAGCTGTTTTTT. Translating it yields CASRTGVVAGELFF.

This clone was found once. The chain combines TRBV21-1 with TRBJ1-2; TRBD1 is the table's D call and was not checked against the DNA. TRBV21-1 is noted as a pseudogene. The CDR3 length is 15 residues. The CDR3 protein is CASRRTEGANYGYTF. Written as DNA, the CDR3 is TGTGCCAGCAGGAGAACAGAGGGGGCTAACTATGGCTACACCTTC.

The V call is TRBV3-1 (or the pseudogene TRBV3-2), the J call TRBJ2-2, with 9 bases identical to TRBD2. CDR1 is LGHDT and CDR2 is YNNKEL in the germline V gene (reference sequence). Germline trimming cut 4 bases from V and 7 bases from J; bases unmatched to any gene: 4. The CDR3 has 14 residues. CDR3 amino acids: CASSLAGANGELFF. As DNA, the CDR3 is TGTGCCAGCAGCCTAGCGGGAGCCAACGGGGAGCTGTTTTTT.

The rearrangement uses TRBV6-5 and TRBJ1-2; D call uncertain. The CDR3 length is 13 residues. Germline V CDR1 and CDR2: MNHEY, SVGAGI. The ends were cut back, 8 bases at V and 5 bases at J, with 15 bases in the middle. Here the CDR3 DNA reads TGTGCCAGCCCTGAAACAGCCTCATATGGCTACACCTTC. It encodes CASPETASYGYTF.

This clone was observed once. One junction end disagrees with the germline gene, perhaps due to a read error. The CDR3 DNA follows: TGTGCCAGTCATGGCGGGGGCGGTAGCACTCAGCCCCAGCATTTT. Translated: CASHGGGGSTQPQHF. The V call is TRBV19, the J call TRBJ1-5; a weak D match, TRBD1 (6 bases). This CDR3 has 15 amino acids. The germline CDR1 and CDR2 sequences are LNHDA and SQIVND (reference sequence).